These T cell receptor beta chains were read from a single sample in a study of blood T cell repertoires in COVID-19. Profiling relied on immunoSEQ multiplex PCR, and the TCRdb table lists in-frame clones only, not all of them. The data show about 380,000 clones, roughly 90% seen once. The material sequenced was peripheral blood. Receptors originate from a man aged 18 to 29 with active or convalescent COVID-19. Each CDR3 is given with its conserved first and last residue. D genes are given only for firm matches. A row's size may be missing; if present it is once, few, many or a size class.

abundance	v_gene	d_gene	j_gene	CDR3aa	CDR3nt
many	TRBV14	-	TRBJ2-7	CASSRLGHEQYF	TGTGCCAGCAGCAGACTGGGGCACGAGCAGTACTTC
-	TRBV2	-	TRBJ2-1	CASRQGGLYNEQFF	TGTGCCAGCAGACAAGGAGGCTTATACAATGAGCAGTTCTTC
-	TRBV19	TRBD2	TRBJ2-3	CASSIASGGPIITDTQYF	TGTGCCAGTAGTATAGCCAGCGGGGGACCAATAATCACAGATACGCAGTATTTT
-	TRBV10-1	TRBD1	TRBJ2-7	CASWGLPGDRGDEQYF	TGCGCCAGCTGGGGACTCCCTGGGGACAGGGGGGACGAGCAGTACTTC
-	TRBV6-2/TRBV6-3	-	TRBJ1-5	CASSQRTVIPQHF	TGTGCCAGCAGTCAAAGGACAGTTATCCCCCAGCATTTT
-	TRBV3-1/TRBV3-2	-	TRBJ2-2	CASSRVRGPLYLTGELFF	TGTGCCAGCAGCCGGGTCAGGGGCCCATTATATCTCACCGGGGAGCTGTTTTTT
-	TRBV10-3	-	TRBJ2-3	CAISELGGVLADTQYF	TGTGCCATCAGTGAGTTGGGGGGAGTATTAGCTGATACGCAGTATTTT
-	TRBV9	TRBD1	TRBJ1-4	CASSFRDRVEKLFF	TGTGCCAGCAGCTTCCGGGACAGGGTCGAAAAACTGTTTTTT
-	TRBV7-9	TRBD1	TRBJ1-5	CASSRTGAGQPQHF	TGTGCCAGCAGCCGGACAGGGGCGGGTCAGCCCCAGCATTTT
-	TRBV5-8	-	TRBJ2-5	CASSLFGAGQGETQYF	TGTGCCAGCAGCTTGTTTGGAGCAGGGCAGGGAGAGACCCAGTACTTC
-	TRBV10-3	-	TRBJ1-2	CAISGEPYGYTF	TGTGCCATCAGTGGAGAGCCCTATGGCTACACCTTC
-	TRBV6-1	TRBD1	TRBJ1-2	CASSEAGTGNFLIYGYTF	TGTGCCAGCAGCGAAGCCGGGACAGGGAATTTTTTGATCTATGGCTACACCTTC
-	TRBV5-5	TRBD2	TRBJ2-1	CASRRTSGKSYNEQFF	TGTGCCAGCAGGCGGACTAGCGGAAAATCCTACAATGAGCAGTTCTTC
-	TRBV6-1	-	TRBJ1-1	CASSELGVLTEAFF	TGTGCCAGCAGTGAATTAGGGGTTTTGACTGAAGCTTTCTTT
-	TRBV6-6	TRBD2	TRBJ2-3	CASSYSKRGSDTQYF	TGTGCCAGCAGTTACTCGAAGCGGGGCTCAGATACGCAGTATTTT
-	TRBV19	-	TRBJ1-1	CASSIGGAEAFF	TGTGCCAGTAGTATTGGGGGGGCTGAAGCTTTCTTT
-	TRBV4-3	TRBD1	TRBJ1-6	CASSPSQGGYSPLHF	TGCGCCAGCAGCCCTAGCCAGGGGGGTTATTCACCCCTCCACTTT
-	TRBV11-3	-	TRBJ2-2	CASSKSLDTGELFF	TGTGCCAGCAGCAAAAGTTTAGATACCGGGGAGCTGTTTTTT
-	TRBV28	TRBD2	TRBJ2-7	CASSTGGGGGYEQYF	TGTGCCAGCAGTACAGGCGGTGGGGGGGGCTACGAGCAGTACTTC
-	TRBV2	-	TRBJ1-4	CASSDLTVKSEKLFF	TGTGCCAGCAGTGACCTGACAGTGAAGAGTGAAAAACTGTTTTTT
-	TRBV9	TRBD2	TRBJ2-7	CASSPREVYYEQYF	TGTGCCAGCAGCCCGCGGGAGGTATACTACGAGCAGTACTTC
-	TRBV7-2	-	TRBJ2-5	CASSSLRALETQYF	TGTGCCAGCAGCTCTCTCCGAGCGCTGGAGACCCAGTACTTC
-	TRBV10-3	-	TRBJ1-3	CAIGGGRDSSGNTIYF	TGTGCCATCGGGGGGGGCAGGGATTCTTCTGGAAACACCATATATTTT
-	TRBV5-1	-	TRBJ2-1	CASSSQRVEGNEQFF	TGCGCCAGCAGCTCTCAGCGGGTTGAGGGCAATGAGCAGTTCTTC
-	TRBV7-6	-	TRBJ2-1	CASSLAAGAEQFF	TGTGCCAGCAGCTTAGCGGCAGGGGCTGAGCAGTTCTTC
medium-sized	TRBV6-4	TRBD1	TRBJ2-1	CASSDSGQGEQFF	TGTGCCAGCAGTGACTCGGGACAGGGTGAGCAGTTCTTC